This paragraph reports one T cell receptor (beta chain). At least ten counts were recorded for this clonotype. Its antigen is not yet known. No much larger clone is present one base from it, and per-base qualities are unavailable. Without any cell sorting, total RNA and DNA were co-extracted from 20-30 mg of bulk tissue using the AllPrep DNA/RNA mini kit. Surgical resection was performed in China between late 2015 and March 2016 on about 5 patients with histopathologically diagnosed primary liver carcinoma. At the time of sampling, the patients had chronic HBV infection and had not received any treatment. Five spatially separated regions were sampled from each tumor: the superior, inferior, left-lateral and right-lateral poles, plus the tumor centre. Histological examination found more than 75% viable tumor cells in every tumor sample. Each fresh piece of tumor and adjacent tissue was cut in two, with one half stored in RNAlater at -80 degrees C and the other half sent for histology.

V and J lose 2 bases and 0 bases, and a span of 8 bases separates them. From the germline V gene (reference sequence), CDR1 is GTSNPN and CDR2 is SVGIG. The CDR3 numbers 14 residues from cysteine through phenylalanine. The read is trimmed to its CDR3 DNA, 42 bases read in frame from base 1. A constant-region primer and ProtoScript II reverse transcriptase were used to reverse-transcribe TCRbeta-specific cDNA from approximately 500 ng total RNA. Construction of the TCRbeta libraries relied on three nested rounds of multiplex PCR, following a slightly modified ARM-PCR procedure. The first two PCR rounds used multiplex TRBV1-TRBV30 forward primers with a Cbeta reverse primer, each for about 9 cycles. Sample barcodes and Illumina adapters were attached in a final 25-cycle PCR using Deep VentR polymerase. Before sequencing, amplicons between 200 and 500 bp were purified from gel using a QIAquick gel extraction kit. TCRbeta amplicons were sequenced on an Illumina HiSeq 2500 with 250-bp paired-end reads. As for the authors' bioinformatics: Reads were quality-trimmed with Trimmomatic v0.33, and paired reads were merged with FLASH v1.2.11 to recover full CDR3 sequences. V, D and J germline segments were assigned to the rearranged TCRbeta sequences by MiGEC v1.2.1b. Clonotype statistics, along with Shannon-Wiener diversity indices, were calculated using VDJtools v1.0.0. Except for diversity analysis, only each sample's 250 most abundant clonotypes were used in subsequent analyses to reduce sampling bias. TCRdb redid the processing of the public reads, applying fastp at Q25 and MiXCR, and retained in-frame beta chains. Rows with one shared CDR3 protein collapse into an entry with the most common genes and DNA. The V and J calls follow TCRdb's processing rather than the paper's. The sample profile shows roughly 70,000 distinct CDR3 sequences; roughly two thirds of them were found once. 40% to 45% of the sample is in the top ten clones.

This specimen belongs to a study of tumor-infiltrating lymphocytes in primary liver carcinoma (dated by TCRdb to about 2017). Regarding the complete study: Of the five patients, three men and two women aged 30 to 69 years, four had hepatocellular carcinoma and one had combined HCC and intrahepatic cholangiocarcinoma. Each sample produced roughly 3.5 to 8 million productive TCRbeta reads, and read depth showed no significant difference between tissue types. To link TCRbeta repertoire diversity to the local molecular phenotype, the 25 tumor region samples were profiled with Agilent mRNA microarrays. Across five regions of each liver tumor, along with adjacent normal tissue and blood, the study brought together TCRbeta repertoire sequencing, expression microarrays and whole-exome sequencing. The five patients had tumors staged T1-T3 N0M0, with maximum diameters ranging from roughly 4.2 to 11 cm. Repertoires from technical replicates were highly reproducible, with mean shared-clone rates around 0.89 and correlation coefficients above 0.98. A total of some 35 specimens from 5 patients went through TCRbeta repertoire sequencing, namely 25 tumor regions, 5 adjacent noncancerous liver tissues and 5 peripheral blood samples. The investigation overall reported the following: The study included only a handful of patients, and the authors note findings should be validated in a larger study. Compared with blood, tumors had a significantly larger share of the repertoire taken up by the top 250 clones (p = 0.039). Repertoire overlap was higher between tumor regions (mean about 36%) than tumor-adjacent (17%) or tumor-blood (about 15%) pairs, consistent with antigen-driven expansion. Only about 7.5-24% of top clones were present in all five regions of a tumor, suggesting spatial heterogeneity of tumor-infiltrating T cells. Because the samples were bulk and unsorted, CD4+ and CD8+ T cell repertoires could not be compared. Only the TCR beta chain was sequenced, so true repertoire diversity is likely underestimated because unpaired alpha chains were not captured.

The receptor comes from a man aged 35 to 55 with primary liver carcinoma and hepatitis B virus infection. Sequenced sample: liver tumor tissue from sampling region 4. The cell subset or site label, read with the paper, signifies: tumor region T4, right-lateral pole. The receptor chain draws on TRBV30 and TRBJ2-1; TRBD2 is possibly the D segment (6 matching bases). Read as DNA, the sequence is TGTGCCTGGAGTAATAGCGGCTCCTACAATGAGCAGTTCTTC. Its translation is CAWSNSGSYNEQFF.